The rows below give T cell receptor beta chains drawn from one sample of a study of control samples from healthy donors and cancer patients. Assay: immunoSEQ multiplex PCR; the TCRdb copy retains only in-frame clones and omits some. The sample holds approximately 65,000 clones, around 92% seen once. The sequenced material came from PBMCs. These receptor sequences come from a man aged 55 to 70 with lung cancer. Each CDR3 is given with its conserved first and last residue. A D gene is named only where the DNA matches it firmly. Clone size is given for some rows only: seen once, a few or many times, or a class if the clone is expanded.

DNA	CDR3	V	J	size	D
TGTGCCAGCAGTTTATCTGGGGGGAACACTGAAGCTTTCTTT	CASSLSGGNTEAFF	TRBV27	TRBJ1-1	.	.
TGTGCCTGGAGTCGACTAGCGGGGTCTCAAGAGACCCAGTACTTC	CAWSRLAGSQETQYF	TRBV30	TRBJ2-5	few	TRBD2
TGCGCCAGCAGCCAAGTTTTTCCTCTACGGGCAGGGAATTACGAGCAGTACTTC	CASSQVFPLRAGNYEQYF	TRBV4-1	TRBJ2-7	.	.
TGTGCCAGCAGCTCCGGATTACGGGGGACCCAGTACTTC	CASSSGLRGTQYF	TRBV5-6	TRBJ2-5	.	.
TGTGCCAGCAGTGTTTTTCTGCCGGATACAGATACGCAGTATTTT	CASSVFLPDTDTQYF	TRBV2	TRBJ2-3	.	.
TGTGCCAGCAGAAACTCCAGGGGCACGGAGACCCAGTACTTC	CASRNSRGTETQYF	TRBV7-9	TRBJ2-5	.	.
TGTGCCAGCAGCTCCGGGACCTCACCAAACACCATATATTTT	CASSSGTSPNTIYF	TRBV2	TRBJ1-3	.	.
TGTGCCAGCAGTCCCTCGGACAGGATCAATCAGCCCCAGCATTTT	CASSPSDRINQPQHF	TRBV27	TRBJ1-5	.	TRBD1
TGTGCCAGCAGCTTAGTCTCCACAGATACGCAGTATTTT	CASSLVSTDTQYF	TRBV13	TRBJ2-3	.	.
TGTGCCAGCAGCTTTAGAAACACCGGGGAGCTGTTTTTT	CASSFRNTGELFF	TRBV7-2	TRBJ2-2	.	.
TGCGCCAGCAGCCAAGCAGGTAGCACAGATACGCAGTATTTT	CASSQAGSTDTQYF	TRBV4-1	TRBJ2-3	.	.
TGCGCCAGCAGCCAAGTTAGTCAGGTTGCGTACAATGAGCAGTTCTTC	CASSQVSQVAYNEQFF	TRBV4-1	TRBJ2-1	.	.
TGTGCCAGCAGTTACACCATACCGACACAGGGGTATGGCTACACCTTC	CASSYTIPTQGYGYTF	TRBV6-5	TRBJ1-2	.	TRBD1
TGTGCCAGCAGCAACGACAGGCCGTCGAAGTATTTT	CASSNDRPSKYF	TRBV7-9	TRBJ2-3	.	.
TGTGCCAGCAGCGCGCAGGGAGCGTACACTGAAGCTTTCTTT	CASSAQGAYTEAFF	TRBV7-2	TRBJ1-1	.	.
TGCGCCAGCACGGGCCGACTGAACACTGAAGCTTTCTTT	CASTGRLNTEAFF	TRBV5-1	TRBJ1-1	.	.
TGTGCCAGCAGCTTGGGCCCAAGGGAGACCAATGAGCAGTTCTTC	CASSLGPRETNEQFF	TRBV5-6	TRBJ2-1	once	.
TGTGCCAGCAGCCCTTCAACGGAGACCCAGTACTTC	CASSPSTETQYF	TRBV12-3/TRBV12-4	TRBJ2-5	.	.
TGTGCCAGCACTTACGGGGGGCATCTAAAGGGAGAGACCCAGTACTTC	CASTYGGHLKGETQYF	TRBV2	TRBJ2-5	.	.
TGTGCCTGGAGTGGGGAGTCGTATAGCAATCAGCCCCAGCATTTT	CAWSGESYSNQPQHF	TRBV30	TRBJ1-5	.	.
TGTGCCACCCAGCGAGGCTTGAACACTGAAGCTTTCTTT	CATQRGLNTEAFF	TRBV6-5	TRBJ1-1	.	.
TGTGCCAGCAGCTTAGTGACCCCTAGCACAGATACGCAGTATTTT	CASSLVTPSTDTQYF	TRBV11-2	TRBJ2-3	.	.
TGTGCCAGCAGTTACTCGGAACCGCGCACCGGGGAGCTGTTTTTT	CASSYSEPRTGELFF	TRBV6-5	TRBJ2-2	.	.
TGTGCCAGCAGCTATAACGGGGGAGACACTGAAGCTTTCTTT	CASSYNGGDTEAFF	TRBV7-3	TRBJ1-1	.	.
TGTGCCAGCAGCGTGGGACAGCCGAACACTGAAGCTTTCTTT	CASSVGQPNTEAFF	TRBV7-9	TRBJ1-1	.	TRBD1
TGTGCCAGTACCGATAGGGGGGGACAGGGGTATACCGGGGAGCTGTTTTTT	CASTDRGGQGYTGELFF	TRBV19	TRBJ2-2	.	TRBD1
TGTGCCAGCAAGGGCCAGATTGCACTCAATCAGCCCCAGCATTTT	CASKGQIALNQPQHF	TRBV6-6	TRBJ1-5	.	.
TGTGCCAGCTCATGGACTAGCGGGGGATACTACAATGAGCAGTTCTTC	CASSWTSGGYYNEQFF	TRBV18	TRBJ2-1	once	TRBD2
TGCGCCAGCAGCCAGACGGGAGTTGCAACTAATGAAAAACTGTTTTTT	CASSQTGVATNEKLFF	TRBV5-1	TRBJ1-4	.	.
TGTGCCACCAGTGATTCCAGGGACAGGGGGCGCTCTGGGGCCAACGTCCTGACTTTC	CATSDSRDRGRSGANVLTF	TRBV24-1	TRBJ2-6	.	TRBD1
TGTGCCAGCAGCCAAGTGACAGGAAACTATGGCTACACCTTC	CASSQVTGNYGYTF	TRBV3-1/TRBV3-2	TRBJ1-2	once	.
TGTGCCAGCAGTTGGGTTGGCAATGAGCAGTTCTTC	CASSWVGNEQFF	TRBV11-3	TRBJ2-1	.	.
TGCGCCAGCAGCTTGGCTAGCGGGGAAGAGACCCAGTACTTC	CASSLASGEETQYF	TRBV5-1	TRBJ2-5	.	TRBD2
TGTGCCAGCAGTGACGCCAGGGGAACGGAGACCCAGTACTTC	CASSDARGTETQYF	TRBV6-1	TRBJ2-5	.	.
TGTGCCAGCATCAAGGACAGGGGGATCAGTTCACCCCTCCACTTT	CASIKDRGISSPLHF	TRBV27	TRBJ1-6	.	TRBD1
TGCGCCAGCAGCTTGAGCACGGACTCTGGAAACACCATATATTTT	CASSLSTDSGNTIYF	TRBV5-1	TRBJ1-3	.	.
TGTGCCAGCAGTGGGTCCCCAGTCTACGAGCAGTACTTC	CASSGSPVYEQYF	TRBV2	TRBJ2-7	.	.
TGTGCCAGCAGCGAAGGAAATTCGCGGGCTGGGGCCAACGTCCTGACTTTC	CASSEGNSRAGANVLTF	TRBV7-3	TRBJ2-6	.	.
TGCGCCAGCAGCTTGGGCCCGCGCCCCTACTCGAACACTGAAGCTTTCTTT	CASSLGPRPYSNTEAFF	TRBV5-1	TRBJ1-1	.	.
TGTGCCAGCAGCTTAGATTGGGGGACTGAACCTTATGGCTACACCTTC	CASSLDWGTEPYGYTF	TRBV11-2	TRBJ1-2	.	.
TGTGCCAGCAGCTCCAACCCCAGGGCCCCTTACGAGCAGTACTTC	CASSSNPRAPYEQYF	TRBV7-3	TRBJ2-7	.	.
TGTGCCTCTAGGACCTTAAGCTCTGGGGCCAACGTCCTGACTTTC	CASRTLSSGANVLTF	TRBV6-6	TRBJ2-6	once	.
TGTGCCAGCAGTCCAGAACCGCGGGGGGGCCGGACCGGGGAGCTGTTTTTT	CASSPEPRGGRTGELFF	TRBV27	TRBJ2-2	.	TRBD2
TGTGCCAGCAGTTTGGGTAATGAGCAGTTCTTC	CASSLGNEQFF	TRBV6-2/TRBV6-3	TRBJ2-1	.	.
TGTGCCATCAGTGAGCAGGGCGGCAATCAGCCCCAGCATTTT	CAISEQGGNQPQHF	TRBV10-3	TRBJ1-5	few	.